One and the same sample provided the 26 T cell receptor beta chains below, sequenced in a study of OX40 agonist ivuxolimab in advanced cancers. Produced via immunoSEQ multiplex PCR; TCRdb's table is partial and in-frame only. Altogether roughly 75,000 clones are present, more than 75% being singletons, with the ten largest covering under 0.4%. Specimen: CD4+ or CD8+ T cells sorted from blood, collected in a trial of the OX40 agonist ivuxolimab. Source of these receptors: an adult with an advanced solid tumor such as melanoma, head and neck, liver or kidney cancer.

V usage is TRBV7-9 and J usage is TRBJ1-1; a weak D match, TRBD1 (5 bases). CDR1 SEHNR and CDR2 FQNEAQ come from the germline V gene (reference sequence). Trimming pared 1 base from V and 2 bases from J, leaving 14 bases between. This CDR3 region has 16 residues. The CDR3 loop reads CASSLEVGGINTEAFF. The CDR3 DNA reads TGTGCCAGCAGCTTAGAGGTTGGGGGTATAAACACTGAAGCTTTCTTT.

CDR3 DNA sequence: TGTGCCAGCAGCTCCGGGACAGGCTTAAATGAGCAGTACTTC. This sequence encodes CASSSGTGLNEQYF. The rearrangement uses TRBV7-9 and TRBJ2-5, with 8 positions matching TRBD1. In germline, CDR1 is SEHNR, CDR2 FQNEAQ (reference sequence). The V and J ends lost 4 bases and 11 bases, in that order; junction bases with no gene match: 12. This CDR3 region has 14 residues.

This chain links TRBV15 with TRBJ2-3, with 11 bases fitting TRBD2. The CDR3 spans 19 residues. The V and J ends lost 3 bases and 3 bases, in that order; junction bases with no gene match: 14. Germline V gene lookup returns CDR1 LNHNV and CDR2 YYDKDF (reference sequence). The CDR3 nucleotides read TGTGCCACCAGCAGCCGCCGACTAGCGGGGAGCCTATCGACAGATACGCAGTATTTT. Its translation is CATSSRRLAGSLSTDTQYF. Using reference TRBV15 and TRBJ2-3 for the parts outside the CDR3, the full variable domain is DAMVIQNPRYQVTQFGKPVTLSCSQTLNHNVMYWYQQKSSQAPKLLFHYYDKDFNNEADTPDNFQSRRPNTSFCFLDIRSPGLGDTAMYLCATSSRRLAGSLSTDTQYFGPGTRLTVL.

The V and J genes are TRBV14 and TRBJ2-4; tentatively, D is TRBD1 (5 bases). Germline CDR1 reads SGHDN; CDR2 reads FVKESK. The length of the CDR3 is 15 residues. With 1 base removed from V and 2 bases from J, the gap between germline ends came to 9 bases. This CDR3 reads CASSQGGNSKNIQYF. The CDR3 DNA reads as TGTGCCAGCAGCCAAGGGGGCAACTCCAAAAACATTCAGTACTTC. Full variable domain (outside the CDR3, taken from reference TRBV14 and TRBJ2-4): EAGVTQFPSHSVIEKGQTVTLRCDPISGHDNLYWYRRVMGKEIKFLLHFVKESKQDESGMPNNRFLAERTGGTYSTLKVQPAELEDSGVYFCASSQGGNSKNIQYFGAGTRLSVL.

The V and J genes are TRBV2 and TRBJ2-3; D is unresolved. The CDR3 runs to 18 residues. Germline values: CDR1 SNHLY, CDR2 FYNNEI. V was trimmed by 0 bases and J by 3 bases, leaving 19 bases between them. The CDR3 DNA is TGTGCCAGCAGTGAAGCGCTTAGGGTGGGATTGAGGACAGATACGCAGTATTTT. It is translated as CASSEALRVGLRTDTQYF. The full variable domain, rest sourced from reference TRBV2 and TRBJ2-3, is EPEVTQTPSHQVTQMGQEVILRCVPISNHLYFYWYRQILGQKVEFLVSFYNNEISEKSEIFDDQFSVERPDGSNFTLKIRSTKLEDSAMYFCASSEALRVGLRTDTQYFGPGTRLTVL.

The CDR3 reads CASSLMQGETQYF. The CDR3 nucleotides read TGTGCCAGCAGTTTAATGCAGGGAGAGACCCAGTACTTC. The chain is built from TRBV28 and TRBJ2-5, with D tentatively TRBD1 (5 bases). Germline values: CDR1 MDHEN, CDR2 SYDVKM. The CDR3 runs to 13 residues. V was cut by 2 bases and J by 4 bases, with 8 bases left in between.

The chain carries TRBV18 and TRBJ1-3; D remains unclear. V gave up 0 bases and J gave up 1 base, with 4 bases separating them. The CDR3 is 14 amino acids. Germline V gene sequence: CDR1 KGHSH, CDR2 LQKENI. In DNA, the CDR3 is TGTGCCAGCTCACCACCGGGGTCTGGAAACACCATATATTTT. This translates into CASSPPGSGNTIYF.

This clone was seen a few times. The J gene is TRBJ2-1, the V gene TRBV6-5; TRBD1 aligns across 9 bases. Germline V gene data show CDR1 as MNHEY and CDR2 as SVGAGI. The CDR3 extends over 15 amino acids. V lost 5 bases, J lost 3 bases, and 5 bases stayed unmatched. The CDR3 is CASSPTGGFYNEQFF. The CDR3 DNA is TGTGCCAGCAGTCCGACAGGGGGATTCTACAATGAGCAGTTCTTC.

The rearrangement joins TRBV18 to TRBJ2-3; no reliable D call. The CDR3 contains 14 residues. Germline lookup yields CDR1 KGHSH and CDR2 LQKENI. Trimming took off 4 bases at V and 2 bases at J, with 10 bases between the two ends. CDR3 sequence (DNA): TGTGCCAGCTCACATCCCCAGCCCACAGATACGCAGTATTTT. It specifies CASSHPQPTDTQYF.

The chain couples TRBV5-1 to TRBJ2-7, with D tentatively TRBD2 (5 bases). The germline V gene encodes CDR1 SGHRS and CDR2 YFSETQ. CDR3 length equals 14 residues. Trimming took off 5 bases at V and 7 bases at J, with 19 bases between the two ends. This CDR3 is CASRPGPEGLEQYF. The CDR3 bases are TGCGCCAGCAGACCGGGCCCCGAGGGTCTAGAGCAGTACTTC.

This clone appeared once. J is TRBJ1-5 and V is TRBV2, with 9 bases matching TRBD1. Per germline, CDR1 SNHLY and CDR2 FYNNEI. The V segment lost 5 bases and the J segment 0 bases; nucleotides outside the gene matches: 2. This CDR3 has 15 residues. CDR3 coding DNA: TGTGCCAGCAGTCGGGACAGGGCTAGCAATCAGCCCCAGCATTTT. Translated, it gives CASSRDRASNQPQHF.

This clone was counted between two and nine times. The same CDR3 can be traced to other DNA sequences in this sample. V usage is TRBV2 and J usage is TRBJ2-7, with 10 bases aligning to TRBD1. Germline values: CDR1 SNHLY, CDR2 FYNNEI. This CDR3 is 12 amino acids long. Losses at the gene ends were 6 bases for V and 4 bases for J; bases not matched to a gene: 0. CDR3 protein: CASRDRGYEQYF. In DNA, the CDR3 is TGTGCCAGCAGGGACAGGGGGTACGAGCAGTACTTC.

The gene calls are TRBV28 and TRBJ1-2, with a possible D match to TRBD1 (6 bases). Germline CDR1 reads MDHEN; CDR2 reads SYDVKM. The CDR3 totals 14 residues. Trimming pared 3 bases from V and 2 bases from J, leaving 10 bases between. CDR3 in amino acids: CASSFKDRNYGYTF. In DNA, the CDR3 is TGTGCCAGCAGTTTCAAGGACAGAAACTATGGCTACACCTTC.

The rearrangement uses TRBV7-2 and TRBJ2-3; tentatively, D is TRBD2 (6 bases). V lost 5 bases to trimming and J lost 3 bases, with 15 bases between them. Germline V gene lookup returns CDR1 SGHTA and CDR2 FQGNSA. The length of the CDR3 is 15 residues. The CDR3 loop reads CASSALSGGTDTQYF. The CDR3 DNA reads TGTGCCAGCAGCGCCCTCTCAGGAGGGACAGATACGCAGTATTTT.

This chain uses TRBV7-3 with TRBJ2-3, with TRBD2 matching 10 bases. J gave up 4 bases and V 2 bases, and 6 bases lay outside the gene matches. Germline-derived CDR1 and CDR2 are SGHTA and FQGTGA. The CDR3 loop spans 16 amino acids. The DNA of the CDR3 is TGTGCCAGCAGCTTAGCTAGCGGGGGAATCGCAGATACGCAGTATTTT. Translating gives CASSLASGGIADTQYF.

The genes are TRBV9 and TRBJ2-2; D could derive from TRBD1 or TRBD2 (5 bases each). The CDR3 spans 16 residues. Trimming stripped 3 bases from V and 0 bases from J, with 12 bases between. Germline assignment: CDR1 SGDLS and CDR2 YYNGEE. The CDR3 coding sequence is TGTGCCAGCAGCGCTAGAGGGGACGCGAACACCGGGGAGCTGTTTTTT. Protein sequence: CASSARGDANTGELFF.

The CDR3 nucleotides read TGTGCCAGCAGCCCGGGGACTCCCTCCTACGAGCAGTACTTC. Encoded protein: CASSPGTPSYEQYF. The chain recombines TRBV7-2 with TRBJ2-7, with a tentative D call TRBD2 (6 bases). Looked up from germline, CDR1 is SGHTA and CDR2 is FQGNSA. Trimming took 5 bases from V and 0 from J, leaving 11 bases between them. This CDR3 region has 14 residues. Drawing the rest from reference TRBV7-2 and TRBJ2-7, the complete variable domain is GAGVSQSPSNKVTEKGKDVELRCDPISGHTALYWYRQSLGQGLEFLIYFQGNSAPDKSGLPSDRFSAERTGGSVSTLTIQRTQQEDSAVYLCASSPGTPSYEQYFGPGTRLTVT.

The CDR3 sequence is CASSSWDSRNEKLFF. CDR3 DNA sequence: TGTGCCAGCAGTTCCTGGGACAGCAGGAATGAAAAACTGTTTTTT. The V call is TRBV6-5, the J call TRBJ1-4, with TRBD1 matching over 7 bases. Germline-derived CDR1 and CDR2 are MNHEY and SVGAGI. The CDR3 consists of 15 residues. Losses at the gene ends were 4 bases for V and 5 bases for J; bases not matched to a gene: 7.

V and J are TRBV30 and TRBJ2-7; TRBD2 aligns across 7 bases. This CDR3 region has 15 residues. V shed 3 bases and J 3 bases; nucleotides not matched to a gene: 11. Germline CDR1 GTSNPN, CDR2 SVGIG (reference sequence). CDR3 sequence (DNA): TGTGCCTGGAGCATGGGACTAACAATCTACTACGAGCAGTACTTC. Residues: CAWSMGLTIYYEQYF.

V gene TRBV5-4 combines with J gene TRBJ2-7, with D uncertain. V lost 4 bases and J 7 bases, leaving 12 bases between the germline ends. Germline lookup yields CDR1 SGHNT and CDR2 YYREEE (reference sequence). The CDR3 has 12 amino acids. The CDR3 bases are TGTGCCAGCAGCGGAGCAGGTCGTGAGCAGTACTTC. Residues: CASSGAGREQYF.

The chain couples TRBV6-5 to TRBJ2-1; 8 nucleotides match TRBD1. The CDR3 is made up of 14 amino acids. The junction had 7 bases not matched to a gene; V was cut back by 7 bases and J by 5 bases. Looked up from germline, CDR1 is MNHEY and CDR2 is SVGAGI. The CDR3 region has the DNA TGTGCCAGCATATCGCAGGGGGCAGACAATGAGCAGTTCTTC. It encodes CASISQGADNEQFF.

This clone was detected once. Given the absence of the conserved phenylalanine or tryptophan at the CDR3 end, a read error is likely. The limits of the CDR3 on the DNA are not certain, so only TCRdb's listed CDR3 is given. This chain connects TRBV5-8 to TRBJ1-4; TRBD1, as called in the table, went unchecked against the DNA. Per the germline V gene, CDR1 is SGHTS and CDR2 is YDEGEE. The CDR3 is 10 residues long, counting both termini. The CDR3 reads CASSLYRATS.

This chain joins TRBV30 and TRBJ2-1; 11 bases are shared with TRBD2. Germline V CDR1 and CDR2: GTSNPN, SVGIG (reference sequence). Trimming took 0 bases from V and 5 from J; bases not matched to a gene: 12. This CDR3 has 18 amino acids. Written as DNA, the CDR3 is TGTGCCTGGAGTGTCAACCCTCGTACTAGCGGGGGTAACAATGAGCAGTTCTTC. Its translation: CAWSVNPRTSGGNNEQFF.

The gene calls are TRBV27 and TRBJ2-3; D gene ambiguous. The CDR3 spans 14 residues. The germline gives CDR1 MNHEY, CDR2 SMNVEV (reference sequence). V was cut by 3 bases and J by 0 bases, with 7 bases left in between. The CDR3 region has the DNA TGTGCCAGCAGTTTGGTACAGAGCACAGATACGCAGTATTTT. This codes for CASSLVQSTDTQYF.

The chain joins TRBV15 to TRBJ1-2; no clear D. The V end was cut by 3 bases, the J end by 5 bases, with 7 bases between. This CDR3 comprises 12 residues. Germline CDR1 is LNHNV and CDR2 is YYDKDF (reference sequence). The CDR3 reads CATSREGYGYTF. The CDR3 DNA reads TGTGCCACCAGCAGGGAAGGGTATGGCTACACCTTC.

The gene calls are TRBV5-1 and TRBJ2-1; perhaps D is TRBD1 or TRBD2 (5 bases each). From germline, CDR1 is SGHRS and CDR2 YFSETQ. V was shortened by 4 bases and J by 7 bases, with 18 bases between the two germline ends. CDR3 length: 15 residues. The CDR3 here is CASSLGAENPNEQFF. The DNA of the CDR3 is TGCGCCAGCAGCCTCGGGGCAGAAAACCCAAATGAGCAGTTCTTC.